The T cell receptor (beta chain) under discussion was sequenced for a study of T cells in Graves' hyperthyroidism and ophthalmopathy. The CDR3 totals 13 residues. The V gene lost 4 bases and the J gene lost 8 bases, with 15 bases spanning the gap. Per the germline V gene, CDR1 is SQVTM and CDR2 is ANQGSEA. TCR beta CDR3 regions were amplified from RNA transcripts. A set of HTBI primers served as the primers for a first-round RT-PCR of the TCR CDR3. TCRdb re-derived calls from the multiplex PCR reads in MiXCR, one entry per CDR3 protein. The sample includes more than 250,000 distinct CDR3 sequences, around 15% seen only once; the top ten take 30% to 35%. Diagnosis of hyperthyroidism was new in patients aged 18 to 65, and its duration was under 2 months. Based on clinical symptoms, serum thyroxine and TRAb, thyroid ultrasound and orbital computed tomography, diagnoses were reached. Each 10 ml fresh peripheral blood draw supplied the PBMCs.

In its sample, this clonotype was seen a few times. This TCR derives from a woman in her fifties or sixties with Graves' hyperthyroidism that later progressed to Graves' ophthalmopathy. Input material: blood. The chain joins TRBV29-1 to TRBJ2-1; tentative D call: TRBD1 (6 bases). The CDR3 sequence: CSVGDPGEYEQFF. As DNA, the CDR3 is TGCAGCGTTGGAGACCCAGGGGAATATGAGCAGTTCTTC.